A single sample gave rise to the 28 T cell receptor beta chains below, sequenced in a study of T-cell memory formation after mild COVID-19. TCRdb fed the 5' RACE reads into MiXCR, producing one record per CDR3 protein. The sample consists of hundreds of thousands of distinct CDR3 sequences, approximately 25% of them appearing once. Sequenced input: PBMCs or a T cell subset sorted from them (not recorded which). These receptors all stem from an adult woman who had mild COVID-19 (a few samples of this study predate the infection). Cell type and time point are not known.

This clonotype is judged medium-sized (0.01 to 0.1%). This sequence joins TRBV21-1 and TRBJ2-5; the table gives TRBD1 as D, unverified against the DNA. TRBV21-1 is a known pseudogene. The CDR3 is 18 residues long. CDR3 DNA sequence: TGTGCCAGCAGGTCCCCGGGGTTGGGGACAGGGGACGAAGAGACCCAGTACTTC. Its protein product is CASRSPGLGTGDEETQYF.

The gene calls are TRBV5-5 and TRBJ1-4; D is unclear. Germline CDR1 reads SGHKS; CDR2 reads YYEKEE (reference sequence). The CDR3 sequence is 15 residues long. Trimming left V 3 bases short and J 7 bases short, with 16 bases between. This chain's CDR3 is CASSSPGTAVEKLFF. CDR3 coding DNA: TGTGCCAGCAGCTCCCCCGGAACCGCCGTTGAAAAACTGTTTTTT. The whole variable domain, filled in from reference TRBV5-5 and TRBJ1-4, reads DAGVTQSPTHLIKTRGQQVTLRCSPISGHKSVSWYQQVLGQGPQFIFQYYEKEERGRGNFPDRFSARQFPNYSSELNVNALLLGDSALYLCASSSPGTAVEKLFFGSGTQLSVL.

This clonotype came up many times. The gene calls are TRBV20-1 and TRBJ2-7; TRBD1 matches at 7 bases. CDR3 length equals 13 residues. Looked up from germline, CDR1 is DFQATT and CDR2 is SNEGSKA (reference sequence). Trimming took 4 bases from V and 3 from J; bases not matched to a gene: 6. The CDR3 DNA sequence: TGCAGTGCTATAAACAGGGGCGGCTACGAGCAGTACTTC. It specifies CSAINRGGYEQYF.

About this clonotype itself: Being one base from a much bigger clone, this may be a read error. This sequence joins TRBV6-5 and TRBJ1-1, with no clear D. V dropped 2 bases and J dropped 2 bases, with 6 bases sitting between them. Per the germline V gene, CDR1 is MNHEY and CDR2 is SVGAGI. The CDR3 length is 13 residues. This chain's CDR3 is CASSYAGNTEAFF. The CDR3 DNA reads as TGTGCCAGCAGTTACGCGGGTAACACTGAAGCTTTCTTT.

This clonotype has more than one count but fewer than ten. The chain joins TRBV4-1 to TRBJ2-1; D may be TRBD1 (6 bases). The CDR3 contains 14 residues. Per germline, CDR1 MGHRA and CDR2 YSYEKL. Trimming took 4 bases from V and 6 from J, leaving 13 bases between them. Here the CDR3 reads CASSPVQGPNEQFF. CDR3 DNA: TGCGCCAGCAGCCCGGTACAGGGCCCCAATGAGCAGTTCTTC.

CDR3 protein: CAISEVGSYNEQFF. Here the CDR3 DNA reads TGTGCCATCAGTGAAGTTGGTTCCTACAATGAGCAGTTCTTC. V and J are TRBV10-3 and TRBJ2-1; unclear D gene. CDR3 length: 14 amino acids. The germline V gene encodes CDR1 ENHRY and CDR2 SYGVKD. V gave up 3 bases and J gave up 1 base, with 7 bases separating them.

The genes are TRBV5-6 and TRBJ1-2; the D gene is possibly TRBD1 (5 bases). The CDR3 extends over 13 amino acids. The ends were cut back, 4 bases at V and 5 bases at J, with 12 bases in the middle. CDR1 and CDR2 from the germline V gene are SGHDT and YYEEEE. CDR3: CASSPGGTYGYTF. The CDR3, as DNA: TGTGCCAGCAGCCCCGGGGGGACGTATGGCTACACCTTC.

The table lists this clonotype with a few counts. The chain combines TRBV24-1 with TRBJ2-1, with a tentative D call TRBD1 (6 bases). There are 17 residues in the CDR3. Trimming took 0 bases from V and 1 from J, leaving 12 bases between them. Germline V lookup: CDR1 KGHDR, CDR2 SFDVKD. The CDR3 sequence: CATSDLSPGASYNEQFF. CDR3 sequence (DNA): TGTGCCACCAGTGATTTGTCCCCAGGGGCTTCCTACAATGAGCAGTTCTTC.

This clonotype was counted a few times. The gene calls are TRBV5-1 and TRBJ2-7; tentative D call: TRBD2 (5 bases). This CDR3 has 14 amino acids. CDR1 and CDR2 (germline): SGHRS, YFSETQ. Trimming took off 7 bases at V and 3 bases at J, with 17 bases between the two ends. CDR3 loop: CASRRWRPYYEQYF. For the CDR3, the DNA is TGCGCCAGCCGCCGTTGGAGGCCCTACTACGAGCAGTACTTC. Combining the CDR3 with reference TRBV5-1 and TRBJ2-7 gives the whole variable domain KAGVTQTPRYLIKTRGQQVTLSCSPISGHRSVSWYQQTPGQGLQFLFEYFSETQRNKGNFPGRFSGRQFSNSRSEMNVSTLELGDSALYLCASRRWRPYYEQYFGPGTRLTVT.

The genes are TRBV2 and TRBJ2-5; TRBD2 matches at 9 bases. With 7 bases clipped from V and 4 bases from J, the junction kept 4 bases outside the gene matches. There are 13 residues in the CDR3. Germline V gene data show CDR1 as SNHLY and CDR2 as FYNNEI. The CDR3 bases are TGTGCCAGCACTGGACTAGCGCGAGAGACCCAGTACTTC. Residues: CASTGLARETQYF.

This clonotype came up once. The chain's CDR3 is CASSQGQTNVLTF. CDR3 sequence (DNA): TGTGCCAGCAGCCAGGGACAGACCAACGTCCTGACTTTC. The chain recombines TRBV6-5 with TRBJ2-6; 7 positions agree with TRBD1. The germline V gene has CDR1 MNHEY and CDR2 SVGAGI. The ends lost 6 bases at V and 8 bases at J; junction bases unmatched: 4. CDR3 length equals 13 residues.

This clonotype has a handful of counts. This rearrangement joins TRBV4-2 to TRBJ1-5, with D perhaps matching TRBD1 (6 bases). Trimming removed 3 bases at V and 2 bases at J, with 11 bases between. The CDR3 is 15 residues long. Germline CDR1 and CDR2: LGHNA and YNFKEQ. Here the CDR3 DNA reads TGTGCCAGCAGCCAGGGGGCAGGGGGCAATCAGCCCCAGCATTTT. It yields the protein CASSQGAGGNQPQHF.

A few counts support this clonotype. The chain combines TRBV7-9 with TRBJ2-7; the D is unclear. The V end lost 4 bases, the J end lost 3 bases, and 7 bases lay between the germline ends. The CDR3 is made up of 12 amino acids. Per germline, CDR1 SEHNR and CDR2 FQNEAQ (reference sequence). The CDR3 region is CASSSRLYEQYF. The CDR3 nucleotides read TGTGCCAGCAGCTCCCGTCTCTACGAGCAGTACTTC. Full variable domain (missing parts from reference TRBV7-9 and TRBJ2-7): DTGVSQNPRHKITKRGQNVTFRCDPISEHNRLYWYRQTLGQGPEFLTYFQNEAQLEKSRLLSDRFSAERPKGSFSTLEIQRTEQGDSAMYLCASSSRLYEQYFGPGTRLTVT.

The chain recombines TRBV12-3 or TRBV12-4 with TRBJ2-7; TRBD1 agrees at 8 bases. The CDR3 totals 16 residues. V lost 5 bases, J lost 2 bases, and 11 bases stayed unmatched. In DNA form, the CDR3 reads TGTGCCAGCAGTCCCCCCCCCTACAGGGGGGCCTACGAGCAGTACTTC. It encodes CASSPPPYRGAYEQYF.

This clonotype was detected only once. A much bigger clone sits one base away, suggesting this may be a read error. The chain recombines TRBV18 with TRBJ1-1; D gene unclear. Germline-derived CDR1 and CDR2 are KGHSH and LQKENI. The CDR3 is 15 residues long. V lost 4 bases and J 7 bases, leaving 19 bases between the germline ends. CDR3: CASSLGTGSELEAFF. CDR3 sequence (DNA): TGTGCCAGCTCACTTGGTACCGGGTCAGAACTTGAAGCTTTCTTT.

This clonotype was detected only a few times. This chain connects TRBV29-1 to TRBJ2-7; tentative D call: TRBD1 (5 bases). Trimming removed 4 bases at V and 5 bases at J, with 9 bases between. Germline CDR1 SQVTM, CDR2 ANQGSEA. The CDR3 loop spans 11 amino acids. CDR3 DNA sequence: TGCAGCGTTGTTTGGGGCCACGAGCAGTACTTC. Translation: CSVVWGHEQYF.

This clonotype has more than one count but fewer than ten. The chain recombines TRBV5-1 with TRBJ2-7; 16 bases align to TRBD2. Trimming took 3 bases from V and 1 from J; bases not matched to a gene: 1. This CDR3 contains 16 residues. Germline V gene data show CDR1 as SGHRS and CDR2 as YFSETQ. The CDR3 DNA sequence: TGCGCCAGCAGCTGGGGACTAGCGGGAGGGTCCTACGAGCAGTACTTC. It yields the protein CASSWGLAGGSYEQYF.

The rearrangement uses TRBV6-2 or TRBV6-3 and TRBJ1-2; no definite D call. Trimming took off 7 bases at V and 12 bases at J, with 15 bases between the two ends. CDR1 is MNHEY and CDR2 is SVGEGT in the germline V gene. This CDR3 is 11 amino acids long. CDR3 loop: CASNGGQAHTF. The CDR3 region has the DNA TGTGCCAGCAACGGAGGGCAGGCCCACACCTTC.

The rearrangement uses TRBV29-1 and TRBJ1-1; the match to TRBD1 covers 9 bases. J gave up 0 bases and V 0 bases, and 2 bases lay outside the gene matches. From germline, CDR1 is SQVTM and CDR2 ANQGSEA. The CDR3 loop spans 15 amino acids. In DNA, the CDR3 is TGCAGCGTTGAAGATACAGGGGGCATGAACACTGAAGCTTTCTTT. Encoded protein: CSVEDTGGMNTEAFF.

This clonotype has just one count. Here the CDR3 reads CASSEGHVDEAFF. DNA of the CDR3: TGCGCCAGCAGTGAGGGACACGTTGATGAAGCTTTCTTT. The rearrangement links TRBV5-1 to TRBJ1-1, with D maybe TRBD1 (6 bases). V was cut by 5 bases and J by 7 bases, with 15 bases left in between. This CDR3 is 13 amino acids long. CDR1 SGHRS and CDR2 YFSETQ come from the germline V gene.

The V call is TRBV5-1, the J call TRBJ2-7; no reliable D call. The CDR3 totals 14 residues. The germline gives CDR1 SGHRS, CDR2 YFSETQ. With 2 bases removed from V and 2 bases from J, the gap between germline ends came to 11 bases. CDR3: CASSFSVGTYEQYF. The DNA of the CDR3 is TGCGCCAGCAGCTTTTCAGTAGGAACCTACGAGCAGTACTTC.

The chain combines TRBV10-3 with TRBJ2-3; 10 nucleotides line up with TRBD2. Unmatched junction bases numbered 3, after V lost 5 bases and J lost 1 base. CDR1 and CDR2 from the germline V gene are ENHRY and SYGVKD. The CDR3 is 15 residues long. CDR3 region: CAISLLAGGTDTQYF. For the CDR3, the DNA is TGTGCCATCAGTCTCCTAGCGGGGGGCACAGATACGCAGTATTTT.

This clonotype was seen many times. The junction departs from germline at one end; a sequencing error may be responsible. The CDR3: CASSVAGGETQYF. Written as DNA, the CDR3 is TGTGCCAGCAGCGTAGCGGGAGGCGAGACCCAGTACTTC. The chain has TRBV7-9 and TRBJ2-5; TRBD2 matches 10 bases. The CDR3 spans 13 residues. Per germline, CDR1 SEHNR and CDR2 FQNEAQ (reference sequence).

This chain links TRBV5-1 with TRBJ1-3; D is unclear. This CDR3 comprises 13 residues. Trimming stripped 3 bases from V and 8 bases from J, with 12 bases between. The germline CDR1 and CDR2 sequences are SGHRS and YFSETQ. CDR3 sequence: CASSSEGIDTIYF. The CDR3 nucleotides are TGCGCCAGCAGCTCGGAAGGGATTGACACCATATATTTT.

The chain couples TRBV5-1 to TRBJ2-7; 14 nucleotides match TRBD2. V lost 4 bases and J lost 5; bases outside the gene matches: 8. This CDR3 region has 16 residues. The germline CDR1 and CDR2 sequences are SGHRS and YFSETQ. The CDR3 DNA sequence: TGCGCCAGCAGCGTCGGACTAGCGGGGGGCAACCACGAGCAGTACTTC. This translates into CASSVGLAGGNHEQYF.

CDR3 nucleotide sequence: TGCGCCAGCAGCACCGGGACTAGCGGGCGCACCGGGGAGCTGTTTTTT. This sequence encodes CASSTGTSGRTGELFF. The rearrangement joins TRBV5-1 to TRBJ2-2; TRBD2 matches at 12 bases. The CDR3 has 16 amino acids. J was trimmed by 4 bases and V by 4 bases; bases with no gene match: 5. The germline gives CDR1 SGHRS, CDR2 YFSETQ.

This clonotype came up a few times. The V and J genes are TRBV12-3 or TRBV12-4 and TRBJ2-2; a weak D match, TRBD2 (5 bases). The length of the CDR3 is 14 residues. The ends were cut back, 7 bases at V and 5 bases at J, with 14 bases in the middle. The CDR3 sequence is CASTESSGTGELFF. DNA of the CDR3: TGTGCCAGCACCGAGTCATCGGGGACCGGGGAGCTGTTTTTT.

A few counts support this clonotype. The V call is TRBV12-3 or TRBV12-4, the J call TRBJ2-7; D is unresolved. CDR3 length: 14 amino acids. Trimming left V 2 bases short and J 5 bases short, with 13 bases between. The CDR3 DNA reads TGTGCCAGCAGTTTATCTTCTCGGGCAGACGAGCAGTACTTC. This encodes CASSLSSRADEQYF.